What follows are 27 T cell receptor beta chains derived from one specimen sequenced in a study of blood T cell repertoires in COVID-19. Sequencing used immunoSEQ multiplex PCR; TCRdb keeps in-frame clones, though not all of them. The sample lists hundreds of thousands of clones; about 90% were seen once. The sequenced sample consisted of PBMCs or T cells enriched from blood (not recorded which). These receptors all come from a man aged 40-50 years in a cohort exposed to, infected with or recovered from COVID-19 (not recorded which).

The gene calls are TRBV6-5 and TRBJ2-5, with 8 bases identical to TRBD1. J lost 4 bases, V lost 8 bases, and 3 bases had no gene match. There are 12 residues in the CDR3. Germline CDR1 reads MNHEY; CDR2 reads SVGAGI. The CDR3: CASGDRLETQYF. In DNA, the CDR3 is TGTGCCAGCGGGGACAGGTTAGAGACCCAGTACTTC.

This rearrangement joins TRBV7-8 to TRBJ2-7; D is unresolved. Germline loops: CDR1 SGHVS, CDR2 FQNEAQ. V lost 1 base to trimming and J lost 5 bases, with 3 bases between them. This CDR3 region has 11 residues. In DNA form, the CDR3 reads TGTGCCAGCAGCTTAGTCGACGAGCAGTACTTC. It specifies CASSLVDEQYF.

The chain couples TRBV20-1 to TRBJ1-2; a weak D match, TRBD1 (6 bases). Looked up from germline, CDR1 is DFQATT and CDR2 is SNEGSKA (reference sequence). This CDR3 is 12 amino acids long. The V and J ends lost 5 bases and 4 bases respectively, with 11 bases between them. The CDR3 protein is CSARGGLYGYTF. Here the CDR3 DNA reads TGCAGTGCTCGTGGGGGGCTCTATGGCTACACCTTC.

This clone appeared a few times. The gene calls are TRBV5-4 and TRBJ1-1, with D perhaps TRBD1 (5 bases). The length of the CDR3 is 15 residues. The V and J ends lost 5 bases and 0 bases respectively, with 14 bases between them. Germline CDR1 SGHNT, CDR2 YYREEE (reference sequence). The CDR3 sequence is CASSQQVTMNTEAFF. The CDR3 nucleotides read TGTGCCAGCAGTCAACAGGTTACCATGAACACTGAAGCTTTCTTT. Full variable domain (missing parts from reference TRBV5-4 and TRBJ1-1): ETGVTQSPTHLIKTRGQQVTLRCSSQSGHNTVSWYQQALGQGPQFIFQYYREEENGRGNFPPRFSGLQFPNYSSELNVNALELDDSALYLCASSQQVTMNTEAFFGQGTRLTVV.

The V gene is TRBV19, the J gene TRBJ2-3; 13 nucleotides line up with TRBD2. The CDR3 is 17 residues long. Germline lookup yields CDR1 LNHDA and CDR2 SQIVND (reference sequence). V trimming: 4 bases; J trimming: 3 bases; junction bases outside the gene matches: 7. The CDR3: CASSTRTSGSGTDTQYF. CDR3 sequence (DNA): TGTGCCAGTAGTACGCGGACTAGCGGGAGTGGTACAGATACGCAGTATTTT.

The chain joins TRBV11-2 to TRBJ1-1, with TRBD1 identical over 7 bases. The CDR3 consists of 16 residues. The germline CDR1 and CDR2 sequences are SGHAT and FQNNGV. J was trimmed by 1 base and V by 3 bases; bases with no gene match: 8. CDR3 bases: TGTGCCAGCAGCTTGCTCGGCGGGACAGCGAACACTGAAGCTTTCTTT. Amino acids: CASSLLGGTANTEAFF.

The chain is built from TRBV7-9 and TRBJ2-3; D gene ambiguous. CDR3 length: 14 residues. Trimming shortened V by 5 bases and J by 0 bases, and 9 bases separated the two germline ends. Germline CDR1 reads SEHNR; CDR2 reads FQNEAQ (reference sequence). Here the CDR3 reads CASSRDISTDTQYF. CDR3 nucleotide sequence: TGTGCCAGCAGCCGTGACATTAGCACAGATACGCAGTATTTT. Drawing the rest from reference TRBV7-9 and TRBJ2-3, the complete variable domain is DTGVSQNPRHKITKRGQNVTFRCDPISEHNRLYWYRQTLGQGPEFLTYFQNEAQLEKSRLLSDRFSAERPKGSFSTLEIQRTEQGDSAMYLCASSRDISTDTQYFGPGTRLTVL.

The rearrangement links TRBV20-1 to TRBJ2-7; D might be TRBD2 (5 bases). Germline V CDR1 and CDR2: DFQATT, SNEGSKA (reference sequence). Trimming cost V 3 bases and J 9 bases, with 12 bases left between them. The CDR3 runs 11 residues. CDR3 bases: TGCAGTGCTAGGTATACCGCGGGGCAGTACTTC. Translated: CSARYTAGQYF.

This clone appeared a few times. The chain has TRBV5-4 and TRBJ2-1; TRBD2 matches at 13 bases. The germline V gene encodes CDR1 SGHNT and CDR2 YYREEE (reference sequence). The CDR3 is made up of 15 amino acids. Trimming cost V 0 bases and J 6 bases; bases outside gene matches: 0. CDR3 sequence reads: CASSLGTSGSNEQFF. In nucleotides, the CDR3 is TGTGCCAGCAGCTTGGGGACTAGCGGGAGCAATGAGCAGTTCTTC. The full variable domain, its missing parts supplied by reference TRBV5-4 and TRBJ2-1, is ETGVTQSPTHLIKTRGQQVTLRCSSQSGHNTVSWYQQALGQGPQFIFQYYREEENGRGNFPPRFSGLQFPNYSSELNVNALELDDSALYLCASSLGTSGSNEQFFGPGTRLTVL.

A single count supports this clone. This chain joins TRBV27 and TRBJ2-3; the match to TRBD2 covers 7 bases. The CDR3 is 16 amino acids. CDR1 and CDR2 from the germline V gene are MNHEY and SMNVEV (reference sequence). J was trimmed by 1 base and V by 4 bases; bases with no gene match: 8. The CDR3 protein is CASSSRGGMGTDTQYF. The CDR3 region has the DNA TGTGCCAGCAGTTCCCGCGGGGGTATGGGCACAGATACGCAGTATTTT.

This chain uses TRBV27 with TRBJ1-5; D is perhaps TRBD1 (6 bases). V shed 5 bases and J shed 4 bases, with 9 bases lying between them. The CDR3 is made up of 13 amino acids. Germline CDR1 and CDR2: MNHEY and SMNVEV (reference sequence). Written as DNA, the CDR3 is TGTGCCAGCAGTCCAGACAGGAATCAGCCCCAGCATTTT. Its translation: CASSPDRNQPQHF.

The V gene is TRBV24-1, the J gene TRBJ1-1; unclear D gene. CDR1 is KGHDR, CDR2 SFDVKD, per germline. The V gene lost 2 bases and the J gene lost 0 bases, with 3 bases spanning the gap. CDR3 length equals 13 residues. The CDR3 protein is CATSDYMNTEAFF. The CDR3 region has the DNA TGTGCCACCAGTGATTATATGAACACTGAAGCTTTCTTT.

Points on this clone: The same CDR3 arises from other DNA sequences in this sample as well. This chain links TRBV18 with TRBJ2-7, with 7 bases that match TRBD2. This CDR3 has 13 residues. V trimming: 6 bases; J trimming: 0 bases; junction bases outside the gene matches: 2. Germline CDR1 KGHSH, CDR2 LQKENI. The CDR3 DNA reads as TGTGCCAGCTCCGGCGGGAGCTCCTACGAGCAGTACTTC. Amino acid sequence: CASSGGSSYEQYF.

The chain is built from TRBV6-5 and TRBJ2-2, with D possibly TRBD1 on 5 matching bases. Germline V gene data show CDR1 as MNHEY and CDR2 as SVGAGI. Trimming stripped 6 bases from V and 0 bases from J, with 11 bases between. The CDR3 has 15 residues. For the CDR3, the DNA is TGTGCCAGCAGGGTGGGGCAGGCGAACACCGGGGAGCTGTTTTTT. Protein product: CASRVGQANTGELFF.

V usage is TRBV6-6 and J usage is TRBJ2-6; D is ambiguous. CDR1 is MNHNY and CDR2 is SVGAGI in the germline V gene (reference sequence). Trimming took 5 bases from V and 0 from J, leaving 11 bases between them. This CDR3 contains 16 residues. The CDR3 protein is CASSPTRVSGANVLTF. DNA for the CDR3: TGTGCCAGCAGTCCTACCCGGGTCTCTGGGGCCAACGTCCTGACTTTC.

The J gene is TRBJ2-3, the V gene TRBV6-5, with D possibly matching TRBD1 (5 bases). Trimming removed 0 bases at V and 1 base at J, with 8 bases between. The CDR3 is 15 residues long. Germline values: CDR1 MNHEY, CDR2 SVGAGI. This CDR3 is CASSYSGRGTDTQYF. The DNA of the CDR3 is TGTGCCAGCAGTTACTCGGGCAGGGGCACAGATACGCAGTATTTT.

This clone was detected only once. This rearrangement joins TRBV5-1 to TRBJ2-2; 10 positions match TRBD1. Germline V CDR1 and CDR2: SGHRS, YFSETQ. With 4 bases clipped from V and 4 bases from J, the junction kept 7 bases outside the gene matches. The length of the CDR3 is 16 residues. Here the CDR3 DNA reads TGCGCCAGCAGCGCCGCCGGGACAGGGGCCACCGGGGAGCTGTTTTTT. Its protein product is CASSAAGTGATGELFF.

The count of this clone is one. Here the CDR3 DNA reads TGTGCCAGCAGCTTTGCCGGGACAGACTACGAGCAGTACTTC. Translation: CASSFAGTDYEQYF. V gene TRBV7-9 combines with J gene TRBJ2-7; 7 bases are shared with TRBD1. The ends lost 3 bases at V and 3 bases at J; junction bases unmatched: 5. The CDR3 runs 14 residues. Per germline, CDR1 SEHNR and CDR2 FQNEAQ (reference sequence).

As concerns this clone: Other DNA variants within this sample encode the same CDR3. The chain uses TRBV7-9 and TRBJ2-5; weak D call: TRBD1 (5 bases). Trimming removed 0 bases at V and 5 bases at J, with 10 bases between. The V gene's germline CDR1 is SEHNR and CDR2 FQNEAQ (reference sequence). The CDR3 is 14 residues long. The CDR3 protein is CASSLAGVGETQYF. The DNA of the CDR3 is TGTGCCAGCAGCTTAGCAGGGGTTGGGGAGACCCAGTACTTC.

This sequence joins TRBV2 and TRBJ2-2; D is possibly TRBD2 (6 bases). The CDR3 runs 14 residues. Trimming removed 6 bases from V and 3 bases from J, with 11 bases in between. CDR1 is SNHLY, CDR2 FYNNEI, per germline. Written as DNA, the CDR3 is TGTGCCAGCAGAACTAGCTCCGACACCGGGGAGCTGTTTTTT. Protein product: CASRTSSDTGELFF.

The chain links TRBV28 to TRBJ2-2, with 7 bases aligning to TRBD2. The germline CDR1 and CDR2 sequences are MDHEN and SYDVKM. CDR3 length: 16 residues. Trimming removed 5 bases from V and 0 bases from J; junction bases left unmatched: 6. The CDR3 sequence: CASSTAGTTNTGELFF. The DNA of the CDR3 is TGTGCCAGCAGTACCGCCGGGACTACGAACACCGGGGAGCTGTTTTTT.

The chain links TRBV10-1 to TRBJ1-2; D gene uncertain. The V gene lost 2 bases and the J gene lost 4 bases, with 11 bases spanning the gap. The CDR3 contains 14 residues. Per the germline V gene, CDR1 is WNHNN and CDR2 is SYGVQD (reference sequence). CDR3 bases: TGCGCCAGCAGTGAGGGTACAGTTCCCTATGGCTACACCTTC. This gives the protein CASSEGTVPYGYTF.

This chain connects TRBV7-2 to TRBJ2-5; the D is unclear. The V end was cut by 2 bases, the J end by 6 bases, with 10 bases between. CDR1 is SGHTA, CDR2 FQGNSA, per germline. This CDR3 contains 13 residues. For the CDR3, the DNA is TGTGCCAGCAGCTTACCCAGTGAACAGACCCAGTACTTC. Translated: CASSLPSEQTQYF. The full variable domain, its missing parts supplied by reference TRBV7-2 and TRBJ2-5, is GAGVSQSPSNKVTEKGKDVELRCDPISGHTALYWYRQSLGQGLEFLIYFQGNSAPDKSGLPSDRFSAERTGGSVSTLTIQRTQQEDSAVYLCASSLPSEQTQYFGPGTRLLVL.

In this sample, this clone turned up once. This chain connects TRBV28 to TRBJ2-7, with 7 bases identical to TRBD2. The CDR3 runs 14 residues. J gave up 4 bases and V 3 bases, and 6 bases lay outside the gene matches. Germline V gene sequence: CDR1 MDHEN, CDR2 SYDVKM. CDR3: CASSLAGVMYEQYF. The CDR3 DNA follows: TGTGCCAGCAGTTTGGCGGGAGTGATGTACGAGCAGTACTTC.

The chain has TRBV27 and TRBJ1-1, with 8 bases that match TRBD1. Germline CDR1 and CDR2: MNHEY and SMNVEV (reference sequence). The CDR3 has 15 residues. V lost 3 bases to trimming and J lost 7 bases; unmatched junction nucleotides: 10. This CDR3 is CASSFNRRGRNEAFF. CDR3 in DNA: TGTGCCAGCAGTTTCAACCGCAGGGGGCGGAATGAAGCTTTCTTT.

The rearrangement links TRBV30 to TRBJ2-7; the match to TRBD1 covers 9 bases. CDR3 length equals 14 residues. In germline, CDR1 is GTSNPN, CDR2 SVGIG (reference sequence). J was trimmed by 4 bases and V by 3 bases; bases with no gene match: 7. The CDR3 DNA reads TGTGCCTGGAGCACCGGGACAGGGAATTACGAGCAGTACTTC. This translates into CAWSTGTGNYEQYF.

This clone was recorded once. The chain recombines TRBV4-1 with TRBJ2-7, with 9 bases aligning to TRBD2. CDR1 is MGHRA and CDR2 is YSYEKL in the germline V gene. CDR3 length: 17 residues. The trim removed 3 bases at V and 2 bases at J, leaving 11 bases unmatched. This CDR3 reads CASSHSVGGRGTYEQYF. As DNA, the CDR3 is TGCGCCAGCAGCCATTCCGTAGGCGGGAGGGGAACCTACGAGCAGTACTTC.